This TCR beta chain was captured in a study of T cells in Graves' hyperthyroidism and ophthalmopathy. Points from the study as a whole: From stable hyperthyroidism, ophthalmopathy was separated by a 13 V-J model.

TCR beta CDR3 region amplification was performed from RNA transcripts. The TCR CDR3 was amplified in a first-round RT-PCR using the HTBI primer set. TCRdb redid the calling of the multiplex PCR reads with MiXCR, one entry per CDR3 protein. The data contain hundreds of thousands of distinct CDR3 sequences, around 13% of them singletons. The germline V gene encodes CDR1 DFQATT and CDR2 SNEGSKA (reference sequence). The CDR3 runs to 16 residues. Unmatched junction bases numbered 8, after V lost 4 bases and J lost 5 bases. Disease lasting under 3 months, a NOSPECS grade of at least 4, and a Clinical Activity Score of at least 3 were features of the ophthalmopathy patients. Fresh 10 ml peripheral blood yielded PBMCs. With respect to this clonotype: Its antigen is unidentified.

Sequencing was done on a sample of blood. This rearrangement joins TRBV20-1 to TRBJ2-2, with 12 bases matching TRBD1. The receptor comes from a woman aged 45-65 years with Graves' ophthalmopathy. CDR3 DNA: TGCAGTGCTACCGGGACAGGGGGCGCGGTTACCGGGGAGCTGTTTTTT. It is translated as CSATGTGGAVTGELFF.